Listed below are T cell receptor beta chains from one sample, sequenced in a study of blood T cells in healthy people across ages. Each CDR3 protein is one row after TCRdb ran MiXCR on the 5' RACE reads. The sample lists 800,000 to 1,000,000 distinct CDR3 sequences; 48% were seen once. Sequencing used blood. Receptors were obtained from a man aged 25 to 45 in good health. Each CDR3 is given with its conserved first and last residue. A D gene is named only where the DNA matches it firmly. For some rows the clone size is stated as once, few or many, or as a class when expanded; others skip it.

v_call: TRBV5-1; clone_size: .; d_call: .; j_call: TRBJ1-5; cdr3_aa: CASSPTGSNSNQPQHF; cdr3_nt: TGCGCCAGCAGCCCCACGGGGTCAAATAGCAATCAGCCCCAGCATTTT
v_call: TRBV7-9; clone_size: .; d_call: .; j_call: TRBJ2-3; cdr3_aa: CASSLLTDYSTDTQYF; cdr3_nt: TGTGCCAGCAGCTTACTCACCGACTATAGCACAGATACGCAGTATTTT
v_call: TRBV7-2; clone_size: .; d_call: .; j_call: TRBJ1-1; cdr3_aa: CASSSNRLRMNTEAFF; cdr3_nt: TGTGCCAGCAGCTCGAACCGCCTTAGGATGAACACTGAAGCTTTCTTT
v_call: TRBV29-1; clone_size: .; d_call: .; j_call: TRBJ1-1; cdr3_aa: CSVKGGTTNTEAFF; cdr3_nt: TGCAGCGTTAAGGGCGGTACGACGAACACTGAAGCTTTCTTT
v_call: TRBV19; clone_size: .; d_call: .; j_call: TRBJ2-7; cdr3_aa: CASSTAVDYEQYF; cdr3_nt: TGTGCCAGTAGTACCGCGGTGGACTACGAGCAGTACTTC
v_call: TRBV24-1; clone_size: .; d_call: .; j_call: TRBJ1-6; cdr3_aa: CATSGSIDSPLHF; cdr3_nt: TGTGCCACCAGTGGGAGTATTGATTCACCCCTCCACTTT
v_call: TRBV18; clone_size: .; d_call: TRBD1; j_call: TRBJ2-1; cdr3_aa: CASPPTGTGLRNEQFF; cdr3_nt: TGTGCCAGCCCACCGACCGGGACAGGGTTGAGAAATGAGCAGTTCTTC
v_call: TRBV12-3/TRBV12-4; clone_size: .; d_call: TRBD1; j_call: TRBJ2-5; cdr3_aa: CASNAGQGAETQYF; cdr3_nt: TGTGCCAGCAACGCGGGACAGGGGGCAGAGACCCAGTACTTC
v_call: TRBV20-1; clone_size: .; d_call: TRBD2; j_call: TRBJ2-1; cdr3_aa: CSASTGTRKGNEQFF; cdr3_nt: TGCAGTGCTTCCACCGGGACTAGAAAGGGGAATGAGCAGTTCTTC
v_call: TRBV10-2; clone_size: few; d_call: .; j_call: TRBJ1-2; cdr3_aa: CASSGGVGYTF; cdr3_nt: TGCGCCAGCAGTGGGGGGGTCGGCTACACCTTC